This TCR beta chain was obtained from a study of blood T cell repertoires in COVID-19. Study at large: Sample material is recorded as cDNA or gDNA derived from T cells, B-cell-depleted T cells, or PBMCs.

Per the authors' pipeline: Estimates of nucleated cell counts were drawn from the amplification of reference gene primers. Profiling relied on immunoSEQ multiplex PCR, and the TCRdb table lists in-frame clones only, not all of them. That table supplies the V and J calls and clone size; D and trimming were determined from the DNA. This repertoire shows a few hundred thousand clones, 86% found once; its top ten account for roughly 1.6%. The V gene end was trimmed by 0 bases and the J gene end by 4 bases; junction bases not matched to a gene: 5. Germline V gene sequence: CDR1 LGHNA, CDR2 YSLEER. The CDR3 covers 15 residues.

The TCR originated in a woman aged 45-65 years with acute or convalescent COVID-19. Sequenced input: peripheral blood. The chain recombines TRBV4-3 with TRBJ2-7; 8 bases line up with TRBD1. The CDR3 sequence is CASSQDSRQGYEQYF. CDR3 sequence (DNA): TGCGCCAGCAGCCAAGATTCGAGACAGGGGTACGAGCAGTACTTC.